The present TCR beta chain was sequenced within a study of radiotherapy plus CTLA-4 blockade in lung cancer. The study, taken as a whole, reports: After radiotherapy and ipilimumab, tumor-derived clones expanded in peripheral blood.

With regard to this clone: Its target is not known.

The method was immunoSEQ multiplex PCR; TCRdb's version includes in-frame clones alone and lacks a portion of them. The sample includes around 65,000 clones, roughly 77% of them seen just once. The length of the CDR3 is 14 residues. Losses at the gene ends were 6 bases for V and 2 bases for J; bases not matched to a gene: 6. CDR1 and CDR2 (germline): SGHTA, FQGNSA. The specimen was peripheral blood, collected from a patient treated with radiotherapy plus ipilimumab. The TCR was taken from a human donor with non-small cell lung cancer who had a complete response to radiotherapy plus ipilimumab. The genes are TRBV7-2 and TRBJ2-5, with TRBD1 identical over 7 bases. DNA of the CDR3: TGTGCCAGCAGGCCGTCGGGACAGCAAGAGACCCAGTACTTC. Amino acids: CASRPSGQQETQYF.